The 25 T cell receptor beta chains given below trace back to one sample, sequenced in a study of early T cells in non-severe SARS-CoV-2 infection. MiXCR, applied by TCRdb to the 5' RACE reads, yields one record per CDR3 protein. The profile shows about 60,000 distinct CDR3 sequences, roughly 18% of them singletons. Sequences were derived from whole blood, sampled at baseline. These receptors were taken from an adult who was a healthcare worker with PCR-confirmed SARS-CoV-2 infection or an uninfected control (not recorded which).

This clonotype was seen only a few times. CDR3 sequence reads: CASSRTGTLEQYF. In DNA form, the CDR3 reads TGTGCCAGCAGCAGAACCGGCACACTTGAGCAGTACTTC. The chain combines TRBV7-9 with TRBJ2-7; unclear D gene. CDR1 is SEHNR and CDR2 is FQNEAQ in the germline V gene (reference sequence). This CDR3 is built from 13 residues. V was pared by 5 bases and J by 7 bases, with 15 bases between.

This clonotype was picked up many times. The V gene is TRBV11-2, the J gene TRBJ2-5, with TRBD1 matching over 10 bases. The V gene's germline CDR1 is SGHAT and CDR2 FQNNGV. V lost 5 bases to trimming and J lost 3 bases; unmatched junction nucleotides: 3. The CDR3 has 14 amino acids. The CDR3 region is CASSPTGGEETQYF. Here the CDR3 DNA reads TGTGCCAGCAGCCCGACAGGGGGCGAAGAGACCCAGTACTTC.

The gene calls are TRBV20-1 and TRBJ1-1; 8 bases agree with TRBD1. The CDR3 length is 15 residues. Germline lookup yields CDR1 DFQATT and CDR2 SNEGSKA (reference sequence). Trimming took 6 bases from V and 6 from J; bases not matched to a gene: 15. CDR3 residues: CSANKEQGDGPEAFF. The CDR3 nucleotides are TGCAGTGCCAACAAAGAACAGGGGGATGGCCCTGAAGCTTTCTTT.

V usage is TRBV19 and J usage is TRBJ1-2, with D unresolved. The ends were cut back, 4 bases at V and 4 bases at J, with 4 bases in the middle. The CDR3 runs to 11 residues. Germline V gene sequence: CDR1 LNHDA, CDR2 SQIVND (reference sequence). Written as DNA, the CDR3 is TGTGCCAGTAGTAGCCCCTATGGCTACACCTTC. Residues: CASSSPYGYTF. The entire variable domain, with the rest obtained from reference TRBV19 and TRBJ1-2, is as follows: DGGITQSPKYLFRKEGQNVTLSCEQNLNHDAMYWYRQDPGQGLRLIYYSQIVNDFQKGDIAEGYSVSREKKESFPLTVTSAQKNPTAFYLCASSSPYGYTFGSGTRLTVV.

The chain combines TRBV18 with TRBJ1-2; the match to TRBD1 covers 9 bases. The ends lost 4 bases at V and 6 bases at J; junction bases unmatched: 6. The CDR3 is made up of 14 amino acids. Per germline, CDR1 KGHSH and CDR2 LQKENI. CDR3 loop: CASSRAQGADGYTF. The CDR3 DNA follows: TGTGCCAGCTCACGCGCACAGGGGGCGGATGGCTACACCTTC.

This clonotype was counted ten times or more. The V and J genes are TRBV14 and TRBJ2-7; 10 bases agree with TRBD1. Germline trimming cut 4 bases from V and 0 bases from J; bases unmatched to any gene: 9. The CDR3 length is 17 residues. Germline CDR1 SGHDN, CDR2 FVKESK. The CDR3 reads CASSPDLGQGSSYEQYF. The CDR3 coding sequence is TGTGCCAGCAGCCCGGACCTGGGACAGGGGTCCTCCTACGAGCAGTACTTC.

This rearrangement joins TRBV10-2 to TRBJ2-7; TRBD1 is a possible D gene (6 bases). Trimming took off 3 bases at V and 0 bases at J, with 18 bases between the two ends. From germline, CDR1 is WSHSY and CDR2 SAAADI. The CDR3 is 17 amino acids. The CDR3 protein is CASSDHTGHPTSYEQYF. CDR3 nucleotide sequence: TGCGCCAGCAGTGACCACACGGGACACCCGACCTCCTACGAGCAGTACTTC.

This clonotype was seen a handful of times. The chain has TRBV5-5 and TRBJ1-2; 7 bases line up with TRBD1. From germline, CDR1 is SGHKS and CDR2 YYEKEE (reference sequence). CDR3 length: 13 residues. V shed 3 bases, J shed 8 bases, and the junction held 7 bases outside the gene matches. This CDR3 is CASSWGQSRGYTF. CDR3 sequence (DNA): TGTGCCAGCAGCTGGGGACAGTCGCGGGGCTACACCTTC.

DNA for the CDR3: TGTGCCAGCAGCTACGGACAGGGGGGTGAAAAACTGTTTTTT. It yields the protein CASSYGQGGEKLFF. The rearrangement uses TRBV7-9 and TRBJ1-4; 10 nucleotides line up with TRBD1. The germline CDR1 and CDR2 sequences are SEHNR and FQNEAQ (reference sequence). The CDR3 contains 14 residues. V lost 4 bases, J lost 7 bases, and 3 bases stayed unmatched.

The genes are TRBV7-9 and TRBJ2-7; 7 bases are shared with TRBD1. With V trimmed by 5 bases and J by 3 bases, 4 bases remained unmatched. In germline, CDR1 is SEHNR, CDR2 FQNEAQ (reference sequence). This CDR3 is 13 amino acids long. This CDR3 reads CASSRNRGYEQYF. The CDR3 coding sequence is TGTGCCAGCAGCCGTAACAGGGGCTACGAGCAGTACTTC.

The chain combines TRBV5-5 with TRBJ1-2; D not certain. V lost 4 bases and J lost 4, with 8 bases in between. From germline, CDR1 is SGHKS and CDR2 YYEKEE (reference sequence). This CDR3 has 12 residues. CDR3 region: CASSLEVYGYTF. The CDR3 DNA reads TGTGCCAGCAGCCTAGAAGTCTATGGCTACACCTTC.

This clonotype has at least ten counts. The gene calls are TRBV12-3 or TRBV12-4 and TRBJ1-5, with a weak D call TRBD1 (5 bases). CDR3 length: 13 amino acids. The V and J ends lost 1 base and 7 bases respectively, with 8 bases between them. The CDR3 here is CASSLGGIQPQHF. The CDR3 nucleotides are TGTGCCAGCAGTTTAGGGGGGATCCAGCCCCAGCATTTT.

The table lists this clonotype with a few counts. V gene TRBV6-4 combines with J gene TRBJ2-1; 7 positions match TRBD2. The CDR3 has 14 amino acids. Germline trimming cut 6 bases from V and 2 bases from J; bases unmatched to any gene: 4. The germline CDR1 and CDR2 sequences are MRHNA and SNTAGT. In DNA, the CDR3 is TGTGCCAGCAGCCCTAGCGGCACCTACAATGAGCAGTTCTTC. Translating gives CASSPSGTYNEQFF.

This clonotype was counted ten times or more. The J gene is TRBJ2-7, the V gene TRBV18; 8 nucleotides match TRBD1. Germline loops: CDR1 KGHSH, CDR2 LQKENI. CDR3 size: 15 residues. V shed 3 bases and J 3 bases; nucleotides not matched to a gene: 7. Here the CDR3 reads CASSPPGQANYEQYF. CDR3 bases: TGTGCCAGCTCACCTCCGGGACAGGCGAACTACGAGCAGTACTTC.

This clonotype was observed a few times. This chain connects TRBV2 to TRBJ1-4; 8 bases align to TRBD1. Germline CDR1 is SNHLY and CDR2 is FYNNEI. Trimming at V came to 6 bases and at J to 1 base, leaving 4 bases not matched to a gene. This CDR3 is 15 amino acids long. The CDR3 DNA reads as TGTGCCAGCAGGCGACAGGGGCTAACTAATGAAAAACTGTTTTTT. Encoded protein: CASRRQGLTNEKLFF.

This clonotype was seen only a few times. The rearrangement uses TRBV6-5 and TRBJ1-2; D unresolved. The CDR3 runs to 15 residues. V was shortened by 0 bases and J by 3 bases, with 11 bases between the two germline ends. Germline CDR1 reads MNHEY; CDR2 reads SVGAGI. Here the CDR3 reads CASSYSPTSDYGYTF. CDR3 bases: TGTGCCAGCAGTTACTCACCCACATCAGACTATGGCTACACCTTC.

This clonotype was seen a handful of times. V and J are TRBV6-5 and TRBJ2-1, with a weak D call TRBD1 (5 bases). Looked up from germline, CDR1 is MNHEY and CDR2 is SVGAGI. The CDR3 covers 12 residues. V lost 0 bases and J 9 bases, leaving 6 bases between the germline ends. The DNA for the CDR3 is TGTGCCAGCAGTTACTCGGGGCGTGAGCAGTTCTTC. Translating gives CASSYSGREQFF.

The V gene is TRBV4-3, the J gene TRBJ2-7; 7 bases are shared with TRBD2. CDR1 LGHNA and CDR2 YSLEER come from the germline V gene. V lost 3 bases, J lost 6 bases, and 5 bases stayed unmatched. This CDR3 comprises 13 residues. The CDR3 DNA is TGCGCCAGCAGCCATGGTACGGGGGGCGAGCAGTACTTC. Residues: CASSHGTGGEQYF.

This clonotype appeared many times. The genes are TRBV20-1 and TRBJ2-3, with D perhaps matching TRBD2 (6 bases). The CDR3 spans 16 residues. CDR1 DFQATT and CDR2 SNEGSKA come from the germline V gene (reference sequence). V lost 0 bases to trimming and J lost 3 bases, with 16 bases between them. CDR3 amino acids: CSAREPGGPGTDTQYF. The CDR3 coding sequence is TGCAGTGCTAGAGAGCCCGGAGGGCCTGGGACAGATACGCAGTATTTT.

V gene TRBV28 combines with J gene TRBJ2-5; no definite D call. The V gene's germline CDR1 is MDHEN and CDR2 SYDVKM. CDR3 size: 14 residues. V gave up 6 bases and J gave up 5 bases, with 16 bases separating them. CDR3 DNA sequence: TGTGCCAGCAGCCGAGACACCTACCCCGAGACCCAGTACTTC. Its protein is CASSRDTYPETQYF.

This chain links TRBV20-1 with TRBJ2-7; D is perhaps TRBD1 or TRBD2 (5 bases each). V was cut by 2 bases and J by 5 bases, with 16 bases left in between. The CDR3 runs to 14 residues. Per germline, CDR1 DFQATT and CDR2 SNEGSKA (reference sequence). For the CDR3, the DNA is TGCAGTGCTAGACTGAACTGGGACGGCGACGAGCAGTACTTC. Amino acids: CSARLNWDGDEQYF.

The sample holds a few counts of this clonotype. The chain recombines TRBV18 with TRBJ1-2, with D hard to call. Per the germline V gene, CDR1 is KGHSH and CDR2 is LQKENI. The length of the CDR3 is 13 residues. V gave up 0 bases and J gave up 8 bases, with 10 bases separating them. CDR3 amino acids: CASSPPVTAGYTF. CDR3 coding DNA: TGTGCCAGCTCACCACCGGTAACAGCGGGCTACACCTTC.

The genes are TRBV27 and TRBJ1-6, with a possible D match to TRBD1 (6 bases). The CDR3 is 14 amino acids. Trimming shortened V by 5 bases and J by 9 bases, and 14 bases separated the two germline ends. CDR1 is MNHEY and CDR2 is SMNVEV in the germline V gene (reference sequence). The chain's CDR3 is CASSPHREGSPLHF. The CDR3 DNA follows: TGTGCCAGCAGTCCCCACAGGGAGGGTTCACCCCTCCACTTT.

This clonotype was seen only a few times. The chain carries TRBV30 and TRBJ2-5; 12 bases agree with TRBD1. In germline, CDR1 is GTSNPN, CDR2 SVGIG (reference sequence). This CDR3 is 18 amino acids long. With V trimmed by 1 base and J by 5 bases, 14 bases remained unmatched. The CDR3 DNA reads TGTGCCTGGAGTGGGATCCTACGCCGGGACAGGGGGCGGGAGACCCAGTACTTC. Protein product: CAWSGILRRDRGRETQYF.

The CDR3 spells CASNDLSGTGELFF. The CDR3 DNA sequence: TGCGCCAGCAACGACCTATCGGGCACCGGGGAGCTGTTTTTT. The V call is TRBV5-1, the J call TRBJ2-2; no reliable D call. The CDR3 is 14 amino acids. Germline CDR1 SGHRS, CDR2 YFSETQ. V was shortened by 6 bases and J by 4 bases, with 13 bases between the two germline ends.